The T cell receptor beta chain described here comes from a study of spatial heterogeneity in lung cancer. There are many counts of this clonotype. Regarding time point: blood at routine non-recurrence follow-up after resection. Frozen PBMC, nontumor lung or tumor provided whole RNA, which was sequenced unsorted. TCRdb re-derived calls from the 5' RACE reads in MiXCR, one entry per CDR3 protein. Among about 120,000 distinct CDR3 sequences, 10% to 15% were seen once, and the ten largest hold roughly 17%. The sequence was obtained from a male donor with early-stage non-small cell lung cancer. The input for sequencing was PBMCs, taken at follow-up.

CDR3 DNA: TGCGCCAGCAGCTTGGCGCAGGGGTACAGCACTGAAGCTTTCTTT. Protein product: CASSLAQGYSTEAFF. J is TRBJ1-1 and V is TRBV5-1, with TRBD1 as a possible D gene (6 bases). CDR1 and CDR2 from the germline V gene are SGHRS and YFSETQ. This CDR3 has 15 amino acids. The V end lost 0 bases, the J end lost 4 bases, and 13 bases lay between the germline ends.